This TCR beta chain was observed in a study of identical twins. TCRdb reprocessed the 5' RACE reads via MiXCR and lists one record per CDR3 protein. Found here are about 240,000 distinct CDR3 sequences, 9.5% to 15% of them singletons; the top ten hold roughly 4.2%. This clonotype was counted between two and nine times. V lost 7 bases to trimming and J lost 3 bases, with 18 bases between them. The CDR3 consists of 16 residues. The sample was also reused in another study, on yellow fever vaccine responses in identical twins.

Specimen: memory (CD45RO+) T cells sorted from blood. The source is a woman between 18 and 29 years old in good health. This chain uses TRBV12-3 or TRBV12-4 with TRBJ1-4; the D is unclear. The CDR3 loop is CASTPRAGSANEKLFF. In nucleotides, the CDR3 is TGTGCCAGCACCCCTCGGGCGGGCTCAGCTAATGAAAAACTGTTTTTT.